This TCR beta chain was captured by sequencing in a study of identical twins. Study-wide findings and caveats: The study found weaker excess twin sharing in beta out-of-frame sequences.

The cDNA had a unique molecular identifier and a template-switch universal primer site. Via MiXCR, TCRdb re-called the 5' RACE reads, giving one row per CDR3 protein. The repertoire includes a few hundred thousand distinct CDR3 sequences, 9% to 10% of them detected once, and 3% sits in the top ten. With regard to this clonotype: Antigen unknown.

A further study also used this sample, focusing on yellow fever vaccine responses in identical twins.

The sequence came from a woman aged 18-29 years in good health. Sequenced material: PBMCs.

In nucleotides, the CDR3 is TGTGCCAGCAGCGCCCGGGACATCCACACAGATACGCAGTATTTT. Encoded protein: CASSARDIHTDTQYF. The gene calls are TRBV14 and TRBJ2-3; D is perhaps TRBD1 (6 bases). The V end lost 5 bases, the J end lost 2 bases, and 14 bases lay between the germline ends. Germline CDR1 reads SGHDN; CDR2 reads FVKESK. This CDR3 has 15 amino acids.